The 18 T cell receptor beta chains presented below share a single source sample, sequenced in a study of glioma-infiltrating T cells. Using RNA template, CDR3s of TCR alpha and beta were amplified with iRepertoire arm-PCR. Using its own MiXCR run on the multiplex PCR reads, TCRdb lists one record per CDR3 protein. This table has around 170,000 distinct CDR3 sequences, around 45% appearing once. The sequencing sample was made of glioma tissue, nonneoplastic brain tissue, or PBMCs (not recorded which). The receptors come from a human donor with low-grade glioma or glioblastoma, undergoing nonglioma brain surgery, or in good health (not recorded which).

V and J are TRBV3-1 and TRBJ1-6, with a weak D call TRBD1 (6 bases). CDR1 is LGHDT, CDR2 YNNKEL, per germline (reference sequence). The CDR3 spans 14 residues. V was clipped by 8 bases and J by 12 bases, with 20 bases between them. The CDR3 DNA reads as TGTGCCAGCGGAGCTCGACAGGAGGGTCGACCCCTCCACTTT. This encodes CASGARQEGRPLHF.

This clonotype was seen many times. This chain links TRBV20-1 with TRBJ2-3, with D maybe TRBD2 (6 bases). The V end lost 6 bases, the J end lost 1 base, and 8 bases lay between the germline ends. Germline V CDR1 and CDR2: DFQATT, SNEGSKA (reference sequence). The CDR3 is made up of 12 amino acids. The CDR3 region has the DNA TGCAGTGCGGGGGAGGGCACAGATACGCAGTATTTT. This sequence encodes CSAGEGTDTQYF.

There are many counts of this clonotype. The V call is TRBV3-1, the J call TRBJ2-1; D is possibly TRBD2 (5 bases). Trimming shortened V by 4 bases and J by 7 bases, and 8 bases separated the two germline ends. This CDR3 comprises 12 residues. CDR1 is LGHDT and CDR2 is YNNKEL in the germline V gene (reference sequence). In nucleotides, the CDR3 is TGTGCCAGCAGCCTAACTAGTAATGAGCAGTTCTTC. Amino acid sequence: CASSLTSNEQFF.

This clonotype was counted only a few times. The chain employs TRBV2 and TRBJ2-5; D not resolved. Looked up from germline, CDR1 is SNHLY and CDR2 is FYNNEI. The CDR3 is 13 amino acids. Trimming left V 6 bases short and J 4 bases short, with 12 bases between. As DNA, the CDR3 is TGTGCCAGCAGCCCCTCTTTGCTAGAGACCCAGTACTTC. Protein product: CASSPSLLETQYF.

The CDR3 nucleotides read TGTGCCAGCTCACCAAATTATAATTCACCCCTCCACTTT. This translates into CASSPNYNSPLHF. The chain couples TRBV18 to TRBJ1-6; D not resolved. Germline CDR1 KGHSH, CDR2 LQKENI. The CDR3 spans 13 residues. V was clipped by 2 bases and J by 4 bases, with 3 bases between them. Complete variable domain (other parts from reference TRBV18 and TRBJ1-6): NAGVMQNPRHLVRRRGQEARLRCSPMKGHSHVYWYRQLPEEGLKFMVYLQKENIIDESGMPKERFSAEFPKEGPSILRIQQVVRGDSAAYFCASSPNYNSPLHFGNGTRLTVT.

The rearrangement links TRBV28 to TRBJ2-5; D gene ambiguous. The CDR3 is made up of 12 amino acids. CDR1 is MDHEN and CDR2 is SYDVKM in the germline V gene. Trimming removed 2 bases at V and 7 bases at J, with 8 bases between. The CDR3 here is CASSLGKGTQYF. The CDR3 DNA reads TGTGCCAGCAGTTTAGGCAAAGGGACCCAGTACTTC.

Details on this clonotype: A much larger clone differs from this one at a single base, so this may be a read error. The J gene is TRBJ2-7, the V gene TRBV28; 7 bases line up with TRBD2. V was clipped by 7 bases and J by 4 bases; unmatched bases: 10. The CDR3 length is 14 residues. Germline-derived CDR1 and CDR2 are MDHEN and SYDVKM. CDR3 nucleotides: TGTGCCAGCAAGGAGGGAGGGGCAATTTACGAGCAGTACTTC. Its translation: CASKEGGAIYEQYF.

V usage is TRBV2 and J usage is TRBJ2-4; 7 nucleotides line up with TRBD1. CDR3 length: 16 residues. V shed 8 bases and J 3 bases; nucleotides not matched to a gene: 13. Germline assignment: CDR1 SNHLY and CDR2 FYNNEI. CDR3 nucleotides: TGTGCCAGCCTCGGTCAGCGAGCAGGGGGCAAAAACATTCAGTACTTC. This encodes CASLGQRAGGKNIQYF. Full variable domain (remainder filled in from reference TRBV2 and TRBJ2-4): EPEVTQTPSHQVTQMGQEVILRCVPISNHLYFYWYRQILGQKVEFLVSFYNNEISEKSEIFDDQFSVERPDGSNFTLKIRSTKLEDSAMYFCASLGQRAGGKNIQYFGAGTRLSVL.

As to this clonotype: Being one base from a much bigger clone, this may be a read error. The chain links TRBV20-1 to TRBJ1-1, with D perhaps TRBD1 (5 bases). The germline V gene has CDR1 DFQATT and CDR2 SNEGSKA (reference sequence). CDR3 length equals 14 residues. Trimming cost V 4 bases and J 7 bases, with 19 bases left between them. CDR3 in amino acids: CSATDTGPIGEAFF. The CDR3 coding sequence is TGCAGTGCTACCGACACGGGACCCATTGGTGAAGCTTTCTTT.

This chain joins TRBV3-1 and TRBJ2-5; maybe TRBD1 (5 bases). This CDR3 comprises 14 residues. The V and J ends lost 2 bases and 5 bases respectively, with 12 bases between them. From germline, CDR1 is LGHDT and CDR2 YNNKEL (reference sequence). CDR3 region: CASSQPRVRETQYF. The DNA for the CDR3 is TGTGCCAGCAGCCAACCCAGGGTCCGGGAGACCCAGTACTTC.

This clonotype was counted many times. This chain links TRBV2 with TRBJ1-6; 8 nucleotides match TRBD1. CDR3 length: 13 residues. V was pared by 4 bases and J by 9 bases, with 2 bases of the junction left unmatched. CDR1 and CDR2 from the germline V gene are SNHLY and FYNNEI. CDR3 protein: CASSGTGSSPLHF. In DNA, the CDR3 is TGTGCCAGCAGTGGGACAGGGAGTTCACCCCTCCACTTT.

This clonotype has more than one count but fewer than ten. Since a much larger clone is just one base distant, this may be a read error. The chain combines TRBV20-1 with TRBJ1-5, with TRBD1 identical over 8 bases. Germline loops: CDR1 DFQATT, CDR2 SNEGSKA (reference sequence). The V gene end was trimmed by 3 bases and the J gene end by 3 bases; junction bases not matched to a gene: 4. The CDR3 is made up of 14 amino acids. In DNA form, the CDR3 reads TGCAGTGCTAGGAACAGGGGGGCCAATCAGCCCCAGCATTTT. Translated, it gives CSARNRGANQPQHF.

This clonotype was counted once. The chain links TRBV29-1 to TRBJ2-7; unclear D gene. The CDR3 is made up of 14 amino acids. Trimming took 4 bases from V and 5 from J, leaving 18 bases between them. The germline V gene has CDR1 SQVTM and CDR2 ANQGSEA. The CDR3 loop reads CSVGSQKRPNEQYF. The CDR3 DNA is TGCAGCGTTGGCTCCCAAAAGAGACCTAACGAGCAGTACTTC.

The CDR3, as DNA: TGTGCCAGCAGTTCTCCCCCCAGGGAGACCAAGTACTTC. Encoded protein: CASSSPPRETKYF. The chain carries TRBV28 and TRBJ2-7; D assignment may be TRBD1 or TRBD2 (5 bases each). This CDR3 spans 13 amino acids. Trimming stripped 4 bases from V and 11 bases from J, with 18 bases between. Per germline, CDR1 MDHEN and CDR2 SYDVKM.

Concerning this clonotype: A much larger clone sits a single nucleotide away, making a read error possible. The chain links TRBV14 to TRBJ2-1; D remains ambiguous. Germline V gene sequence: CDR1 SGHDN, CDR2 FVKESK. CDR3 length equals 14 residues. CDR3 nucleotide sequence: TGTGCCAGCAGCCAAGGCTATTCAAACAATGAGCAGTTGTTC. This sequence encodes CASSQGYSNNEQLF. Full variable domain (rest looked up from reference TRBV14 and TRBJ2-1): EAGVTQFPSHSVIEKGQTVTLRCDPISGHDNLYWYRRVMGKEIKFLLHFVKESKQDESGMPNNRFLAERTGGTYSTLKVQPAELEDSGVYFCASSQGYSNNEQLFGPGTRLTVL.

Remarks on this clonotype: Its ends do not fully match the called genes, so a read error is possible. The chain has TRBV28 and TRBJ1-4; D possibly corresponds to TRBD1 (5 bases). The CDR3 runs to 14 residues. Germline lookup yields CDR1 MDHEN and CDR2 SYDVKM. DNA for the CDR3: TGTGACAGCAGTTTGGGAGGGGTAGGGGAAAAACTGTTTTTT. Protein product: CDSSLGGVGEKLFF.

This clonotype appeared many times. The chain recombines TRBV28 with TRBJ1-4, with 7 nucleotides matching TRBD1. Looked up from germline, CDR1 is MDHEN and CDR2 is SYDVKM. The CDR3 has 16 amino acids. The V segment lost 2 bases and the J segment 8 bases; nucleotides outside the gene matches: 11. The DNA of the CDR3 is TGTGCCAGCAGTTTACCCGGGCAGGGGGTTAACGAAAAACTGTTTTTT. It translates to CASSLPGQGVNEKLFF.

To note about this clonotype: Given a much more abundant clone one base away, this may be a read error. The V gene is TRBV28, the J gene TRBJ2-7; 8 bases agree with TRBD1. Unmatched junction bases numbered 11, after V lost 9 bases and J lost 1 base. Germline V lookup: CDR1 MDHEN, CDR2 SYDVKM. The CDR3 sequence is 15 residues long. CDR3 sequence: CARGATGQASYEQYF. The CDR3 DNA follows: TGTGCCAGAGGTGCTACGGGACAGGCGTCCTACGAGCAGTACTTC.